The 32 T cell receptor beta chains given below trace back to one sample, sequenced in a study of blood T cells in healthy people across ages. The authors ran a second PCR of about 7 to 11 cycles using a sample-barcoded 5' primer and a J-beta primer mix. Each CDR3 protein gets one entry after TCRdb re-called the 5' RACE reads with MiXCR. Of around 1.1 million distinct CDR3 sequences in the sample, 35% to 40% were seen once. The specimen was blood. These receptors were obtained from a man aged 18 to 29 in good health.

The CDR3 protein is CAWMPGGLANYGYTF. The CDR3 region has the DNA TGTGCCTGGATGCCTGGCGGTCTAGCTAACTATGGCTACACCTTC. The chain is built from TRBV30 and TRBJ1-2; no definite D call. CDR1 is GTSNPN, CDR2 SVGIG, per germline (reference sequence). This CDR3 has 15 residues. Trimming removed 4 bases from V and 0 bases from J, with 15 bases in between.

CDR3 in DNA: TGTGCCAGCAGCCAAGTGTTCGGCGGGGATTACCAAGAGACCCAGTACTTC. This sequence encodes CASSQVFGGDYQETQYF. This rearrangement joins TRBV4-2 to TRBJ2-5, with a weak D call TRBD2 (6 bases). This CDR3 comprises 17 residues. Per germline, CDR1 LGHNA and CDR2 YNFKEQ. Trimming cost V 1 base and J 0 bases, with 15 bases left between them.

About this clonotype itself: One end of the junction fails to match germline, which may point to a read error. V gene TRBV11-1 combines with J gene TRBJ2-3; no definite D call. The CDR3 has 12 residues. Germline CDR1 and CDR2: SGHAT and FQDESV (reference sequence). The CDR3 nucleotides are TGTGTCAGCAGCAACGGACGGGTGGCGCAGTATTTT. Protein: CVSSNGRVAQYF.

A single count supports this clonotype. No conserved phenylalanine or tryptophan is present at the end of the CDR3, so a read error is the likely explanation. V usage is TRBV12-3 or TRBV12-4 and J usage is TRBJ2-5; unclear D gene. The germline V and J ends were trimmed by 5 bases and 2 bases, with 9 bases remaining between them. CDR3 length equals 13 residues. As DNA, the CDR3 is TGTGCCAGCAGTAGACAACGACAAGAGACCCAGTACATC. Amino acids: CASSRQRQETQYI.

The gene calls are TRBV11-1 and TRBJ2-3; TRBD2 might be the D (5 bases). Germline V gives CDR1 SGHAT, CDR2 FQDESV (reference sequence). The CDR3 runs to 15 residues. V dropped 3 bases and J dropped 4 bases, with 14 bases sitting between them. CDR3 sequence: CASSFTSGAADTQYF. The CDR3 DNA sequence: TGTGCCAGCAGCTTCACGAGCGGAGCTGCAGATACGCAGTATTTT.

This clonotype has a single count. The chain is built from TRBV7-9 and TRBJ2-5; tentative D call: TRBD1 (5 bases). The end of the DNA is better explained by TRBJ2-7, so the J call may be wrong. Germline V CDR1 and CDR2: SEHNR, FQNEAQ (reference sequence). This CDR3 region has 14 residues. The CDR3 region is CASSLGDRDHEQYF. Here the CDR3 DNA reads TGTGCCAGCAGCTTAGGAGACAGAGACCACGAGCAGTACTTC.

The gene calls are TRBV6-2 or TRBV6-3 and TRBJ2-7, with D hard to call. Germline lookup yields CDR1 MNHEY and CDR2 SVGEGT. V lost 2 bases and J lost 2, with 10 bases in between. The CDR3 sequence is 14 residues long. The CDR3 DNA reads as TGTGCCAGCAGTTACCACCAGTTACCCTACGAGCAGTACTTC. It encodes CASSYHQLPYEQYF.

V gene TRBV9 combines with J gene TRBJ2-3, with D hard to call. V gave up 4 bases and J gave up 0 bases, with 12 bases separating them. CDR3 length: 15 amino acids. CDR1 is SGDLS and CDR2 is YYNGEE in the germline V gene. This chain's CDR3 is CASSPRPVSTDTQYF. DNA for the CDR3: TGTGCCAGCAGCCCCCGCCCAGTTAGCACAGATACGCAGTATTTT.

The sample holds a few counts of this clonotype. The chain has TRBV12-3 or TRBV12-4 and TRBJ1-5, with 9 bases that match TRBD1. The CDR3 consists of 15 residues. After removal of 4 bases from V and 3 bases from J, the junction contained 4 bases not matched to a gene. This chain's CDR3 is CASSSGDRVNQPQHF. The CDR3, as DNA: TGTGCCAGCAGTTCCGGGGACAGGGTCAATCAGCCCCAGCATTTT.

This chain links TRBV9 with TRBJ1-6, with D maybe TRBD1 (6 bases). The V and J ends lost 3 bases and 7 bases respectively, with 14 bases between them. The germline V gene encodes CDR1 SGDLS and CDR2 YYNGEE. The CDR3 totals 15 residues. Written as DNA, the CDR3 is TGTGCCAGCAGCGAACAACAGGGAGCCAATTCACCCCTCCACTTT. This encodes CASSEQQGANSPLHF.

V is TRBV6-2 or TRBV6-3 and J is TRBJ2-1, with 8 bases aligning to TRBD1. The J call may be in error: the DNA end matches TRBJ2-7 better. Germline loops: CDR1 MNHEY, CDR2 SVGEGT. CDR3 size: 15 residues. DNA of the CDR3: TGTGCCAGCACGTACAGGGGGACCTCCTACAATGAGCAGTACTTC. This codes for CASTYRGTSYNEQYF.

The J gene is TRBJ1-2, the V gene TRBV4-3; D may be TRBD1 (5 bases). Trimming took off 2 bases at V and 9 bases at J, with 13 bases between the two ends. This CDR3 region has 13 residues. Germline V gene data show CDR1 as LGHNA and CDR2 as YSLEER. The CDR3 here is CASSQYRGRSYTF. The CDR3 coding sequence is TGCGCCAGCAGCCAATATAGGGGTCGAAGCTACACCTTC.

A few counts support this clonotype. V usage is TRBV12-3 or TRBV12-4 and J usage is TRBJ1-6; tentatively, D is TRBD1 (5 bases). The germline V and J ends were trimmed by 6 bases and 4 bases, with 16 bases remaining between them. This CDR3 has 16 residues. In nucleotides, the CDR3 is TGTGCCAGCAGGCCTGCGGGACTGAGTTATAATTCACCCCTCCACTTT. Its translation: CASRPAGLSYNSPLHF.

The V gene is TRBV3-1, the J gene TRBJ1-6; TRBD1 might be the D (5 bases). The CDR3 consists of 15 residues. Germline CDR1 and CDR2: LGHDT and YNNKEL (reference sequence). Trimming removed 0 bases at V and 13 bases at J, with 16 bases between. The CDR3 is CASSQDSLDGGPLHF. The CDR3 nucleotides read TGTGCCAGCAGCCAAGACAGTCTCGATGGGGGGCCCCTCCACTTT.

This clonotype was seen only a few times. This chain links TRBV28 with TRBJ2-3; D gene uncertain. The CDR3 length is 16 residues. With 3 bases removed from V and 3 bases from J, the gap between germline ends came to 16 bases. The germline gives CDR1 MDHEN, CDR2 SYDVKM. The DNA of the CDR3 is TGTGCCAGCAGTTTGGTAGTAGCCGCTGGTACAGATACGCAGTATTTT. Translating gives CASSLVVAAGTDTQYF. The whole variable domain, remainder taken from reference TRBV28 and TRBJ2-3, is DVKVTQSSRYLVKRTGEKVFLECVQDMDHENMFWYRQDPGLGLRLIYFSYDVKMKEKGDIPEGYSVSREKKERFSLILESASTNQTSMYLCASSLVVAAGTDTQYFGPGTRLTVL.

The V call is TRBV6-2 or TRBV6-3, the J call TRBJ2-3; the D gene could be TRBD1 or TRBD2 (5 bases each). The CDR3 is 13 amino acids. Trimming shortened V by 7 bases and J by 6 bases, and 14 bases separated the two germline ends. The germline V gene has CDR1 MNHEY and CDR2 SVGEGT. CDR3 DNA: TGTGCCAGCACCGTAGTGGGGGTTGATACGCAGTATTTT. It translates to CASTVVGVDTQYF.

The chain combines TRBV7-9 with TRBJ1-2, with D possibly TRBD1 on 5 matching bases. This CDR3 has 13 residues. Looked up from germline, CDR1 is SEHNR and CDR2 is FQNEAQ (reference sequence). Trimming took 2 bases from V and 7 from J, leaving 11 bases between them. Here the CDR3 reads CASSLLGGGGYTF. The DNA of the CDR3 is TGTGCCAGCAGCTTACTTGGGGGAGGTGGCTACACCTTC.

The chain combines TRBV7-3 with TRBJ2-5; 9 bases match TRBD1. V lost 5 bases and J lost 5; bases outside the gene matches: 9. This CDR3 spans 15 amino acids. Germline V gene lookup returns CDR1 SGHTA and CDR2 FQGTGA. The CDR3 nucleotides read TGTGCCAGCAGCCAGACGGGACAGGGAGTGGAGACCCAGTACTTC. Translation gives CASSQTGQGVETQYF. Full variable domain (missing parts from reference TRBV7-3 and TRBJ2-5): GAGVSQTPSNKVTEKGKYVELRCDPISGHTALYWYRQSLGQGPEFLIYFQGTGAADDSGLPNDRFFAVRPEGSVSTLKIQRTERGDSAVYLCASSQTGQGVETQYFGPGTRLLVL.

Only one count was recorded for this clonotype. Here the CDR3 reads CASTLAGTGLQPQHF. The CDR3 DNA reads TGTGCCAGCACGCTTGCGGGGACAGGGCTTCAGCCCCAGCATTTT. The V and J genes are TRBV6-2 or TRBV6-3 and TRBJ1-5; the match to TRBD1 covers 9 bases. CDR3 length equals 15 residues. J was trimmed by 6 bases and V by 7 bases; bases with no gene match: 10. Germline V gene data show CDR1 as MNHEY and CDR2 as SVGEGT.

V is TRBV4-2 and J is TRBJ1-1; D remains ambiguous. The germline V gene encodes CDR1 LGHNA and CDR2 YNFKEQ. CDR3 size: 14 residues. Deletions cut 0 bases from V and 4 bases from J, with 9 bases between. This CDR3 reads CASSQDPEGTEAFF. The DNA for the CDR3 is TGTGCCAGCAGCCAAGATCCTGAGGGCACTGAAGCTTTCTTT.

This sequence joins TRBV4-3 and TRBJ1-1, with D possibly matching TRBD1 (5 bases). V was pared by 4 bases and J by 1 base, with 19 bases between. This CDR3 comprises 17 residues. In germline, CDR1 is LGHNA, CDR2 YSLEER. DNA of the CDR3: TGCGCCAGCAGCCGCGGAATGAACGGACAAGAGAACACTGAAGCTTTCTTT. Protein product: CASSRGMNGQENTEAFF.

Details on this clonotype: A read error may produce the germline difference seen at one junction end. In DNA, the CDR3 is TGTGCCCGCAGCTTAGACCAGGAAACCAACTATGGCTACACCTTC. It specifies CARSLDQETNYGYTF. The chain carries TRBV7-2 and TRBJ1-2; D not certain. The germline V gene has CDR1 SGHTA and CDR2 FQGNSA. The CDR3 spans 15 residues.

Turning to this clonotype: Possible read error: a much larger clone is one base away. The gene calls are TRBV2 and TRBJ2-7; maybe TRBD1 (6 bases). Germline CDR1 SNHLY, CDR2 FYNNEI. The CDR3 covers 13 residues. In DNA, the CDR3 is TGTGCCAACAGTTTTTCAGGGGTCTACGAGCAGTACTTC. As protein: CANSFSGVYEQYF.

This clonotype turned up a few times. The V and J genes are TRBV5-1 and TRBJ2-3; 10 bases are a match to TRBD2. Germline V lookup: CDR1 SGHRS, CDR2 YFSETQ. The CDR3 covers 15 residues. V trimming: 1 base; J trimming: 5 bases; junction bases outside the gene matches: 4. The CDR3 is CASSLKTSGKDTQYF. The CDR3 DNA is TGCGCCAGCAGCTTGAAAACTAGCGGGAAAGATACGCAGTATTTT.

This clonotype was detected only a few times. The genes are TRBV5-1 and TRBJ1-1, with 7 bases lining up with TRBD1. CDR1 and CDR2 (germline): SGHRS, YFSETQ. The CDR3 is 14 amino acids. With V trimmed by 4 bases and J by 4 bases, 7 bases remained unmatched. CDR3 DNA: TGCGCCAGCAGCGCTGTACAGGGGCTCACTGAAGCTTTCTTT. Encoded protein: CASSAVQGLTEAFF.

This clonotype was detected a few times. V and J are TRBV20-1 and TRBJ2-1; D is unresolved. In germline, CDR1 is DFQATT, CDR2 SNEGSKA (reference sequence). The CDR3 loop spans 15 amino acids. V was pared by 0 bases and J by 0 bases, with 9 bases between. The CDR3 here is CSARDWRSSYNEQFF. The CDR3 bases are TGCAGTGCTAGAGATTGGCGGAGCTCCTACAATGAGCAGTTCTTC.

V is TRBV7-2 and J is TRBJ1-6; 9 nucleotides line up with TRBD1. J was trimmed by 8 bases and V by 3 bases; bases with no gene match: 11. Germline values: CDR1 SGHTA, CDR2 FQGNSA. The CDR3 has 17 residues. This CDR3 is CASSFPGQGPFDSPLHF. The CDR3 DNA follows: TGTGCCAGCAGCTTTCCGGGACAGGGTCCTTTTGATTCACCCCTCCACTTT.

This clonotype showed up just a few times. The J gene is TRBJ1-5, the V gene TRBV20-1; weak D call: TRBD1 (5 bases). CDR3 length equals 15 residues. CDR1 and CDR2 from the germline V gene are DFQATT and SNEGSKA (reference sequence). V shed 3 bases and J shed 2 bases, with 14 bases lying between them. In nucleotides, the CDR3 is TGCAGTGCTAGGGACGGGACTCATGGCAATCAGCCCCAGCATTTT. It encodes CSARDGTHGNQPQHF.

The CDR3 sequence is CASSITRGVFGYTF. CDR3 DNA: TGTGCCAGCAGCATCACCAGGGGGGTGTTTGGCTACACCTTC. V usage is TRBV5-8 and J usage is TRBJ1-2; 7 bases align to TRBD1. The CDR3 covers 14 residues. Per the germline V gene, CDR1 is SGHTS and CDR2 is YDEGEE. V was pared by 4 bases and J by 7 bases, with 10 bases of the junction left unmatched.

V is TRBV20-1 and J is TRBJ1-5; D might be TRBD1 (5 bases). Germline-derived CDR1 and CDR2 are DFQATT and SNEGSKA (reference sequence). V dropped 5 bases and J dropped 2 bases, with 16 bases sitting between them. The CDR3 extends over 15 amino acids. CDR3 DNA sequence: TGCAGTGCTGGCCGCGGGGGGGATGGCAATCAGCCCCAGCATTTT. This encodes CSAGRGGDGNQPQHF.

This clonotype was seen a handful of times. This sequence joins TRBV6-4 and TRBJ2-7, with 10 bases aligning to TRBD1. The CDR3 is 15 residues long. V gave up 7 bases and J gave up 4 bases; unmatched junction bases: 10. Germline-derived CDR1 and CDR2 are MRHNA and SNTAGT. The CDR3 here is CASIAGTGESYEQYF. The CDR3 DNA reads TGTGCCAGCATCGCGGGGACAGGGGAATCTTACGAGCAGTACTTC.

The DNA for the CDR3 is TGTGCCAGCAGCTTATGGGTTAGGGTGGAGACCCAGTACTTC. This codes for CASSLWVRVETQYF. This rearrangement joins TRBV7-2 to TRBJ2-5; D unclear. The germline V gene encodes CDR1 SGHTA and CDR2 FQGNSA. Trimming cost V 2 bases and J 5 bases, with 12 bases left between them. This CDR3 has 14 amino acids.